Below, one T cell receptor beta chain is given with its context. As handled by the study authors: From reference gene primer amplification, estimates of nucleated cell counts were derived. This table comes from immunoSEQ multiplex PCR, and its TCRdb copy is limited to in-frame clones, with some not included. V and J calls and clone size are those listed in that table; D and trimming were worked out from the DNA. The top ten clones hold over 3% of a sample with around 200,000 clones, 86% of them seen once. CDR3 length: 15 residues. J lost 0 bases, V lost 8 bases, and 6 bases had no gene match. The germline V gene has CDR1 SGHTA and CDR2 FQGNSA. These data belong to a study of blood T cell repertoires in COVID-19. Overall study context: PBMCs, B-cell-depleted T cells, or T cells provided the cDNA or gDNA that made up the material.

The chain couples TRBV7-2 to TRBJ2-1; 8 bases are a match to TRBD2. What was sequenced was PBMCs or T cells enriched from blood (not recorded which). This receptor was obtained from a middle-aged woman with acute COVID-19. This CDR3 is CASGTGGGSYNEQFF. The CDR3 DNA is TGTGCCAGCGGGACCGGGGGGGGCTCCTACAATGAGCAGTTCTTC.